This entry lists 17 T cell receptor beta chains sequenced from one sample in a study of shared clonotypes between healthy human individuals. Sequencing was performed with immunoSEQ multiplex PCR; in TCRdb, only in-frame clones are kept and a portion is missing. The sample has more than 1.2 million clones; about 98.5% are singletons. The source material was naive CD4+ T cells sorted from blood. Sample subset: CD45RA+ positively selected. These receptors were taken from a man aged 30 to 39 in good health.

The gene calls are TRBV15 and TRBJ1-5; D gene uncertain. V lost 0 bases and J lost 4, with 7 bases in between. The germline CDR1 and CDR2 sequences are LNHNV and YYDKDF (reference sequence). The CDR3 is 14 residues long. CDR3 region: CATSREPTNQPQHF. CDR3 DNA: TGTGCCACCAGCAGAGAACCCACTAATCAGCCCCAGCATTTT.

This chain links TRBV12-5 with TRBJ2-3, with 7 bases lining up with TRBD1. The germline V gene encodes CDR1 LGHNT and CDR2 FRNRAP. The CDR3 spans 17 residues. V lost 1 base, J lost 5 bases, and 12 bases stayed unmatched. In nucleotides, the CDR3 is TGTGCTAGTGGTTTGGGGTCGACAGGGCCCCGGGGAGATACGCAGTATTTT. This gives the protein CASGLGSTGPRGDTQYF.

V and J are TRBV14 and TRBJ2-3; the match to TRBD1 covers 9 bases. The CDR3 contains 16 residues. Germline CDR1 and CDR2: SGHDN and FVKESK. Unmatched junction bases numbered 7, after V lost 0 bases and J lost 6 bases. For the CDR3, the DNA is TGTGCCAGCAGCCAAGAGGGACAGGGTCAAGGCGATACGCAGTATTTT. This sequence encodes CASSQEGQGQGDTQYF.

In nucleotides, the CDR3 is TGCAGCGTTGAAAAACAGCTGAACACCGGGGAGCTGTTTTTT. It encodes CSVEKQLNTGELFF. The rearrangement joins TRBV29-1 to TRBJ2-2; unclear D gene. Germline assignment: CDR1 SQVTM and CDR2 ANQGSEA. The CDR3 extends over 14 amino acids. Trimming removed 2 bases at V and 1 base at J, with 8 bases between.

This clone was picked up one time. The chain uses TRBV7-7 and TRBJ2-1; D perhaps matches TRBD1 (5 bases). The length of the CDR3 is 13 residues. Germline V CDR1 and CDR2: SSHAT, FNYEAQ (reference sequence). V dropped 1 base and J dropped 9 bases, with 10 bases sitting between them. CDR3: CASSLDRTGEQFF. CDR3 DNA: TGTGCCAGCAGCTTAGACAGGACCGGTGAGCAGTTCTTC.

The chain recombines TRBV7-9 with TRBJ2-7; 7 bases align to TRBD2. The length of the CDR3 is 12 residues. V was pared by 5 bases and J by 11 bases, with 9 bases of the junction left unmatched. Germline CDR1 is SEHNR and CDR2 is FQNEAQ (reference sequence). The CDR3 protein is CASSPPGRKKYF. In DNA, the CDR3 is TGTGCCAGCAGCCCTCCCGGGAGGAAAAAGTACTTC.

Of note for this clone: Other DNA sequences in this sample translate to the same CDR3. The rearrangement uses TRBV6-6 and TRBJ1-5; D ambiguous. Germline CDR1 and CDR2: MNHNY and SVGAGI (reference sequence). The CDR3 loop spans 14 amino acids. Trimming shortened V by 2 bases and J by 0 bases, and 5 bases separated the two germline ends. CDR3 in DNA: TGTGCCAGCAGTTACAGAGGTAGCAATCAGCCCCAGCATTTT. Translated: CASSYRGSNQPQHF.

The chain links TRBV5-6 to TRBJ2-1, with D possibly being TRBD1 (5 bases). The CDR3 totals 17 residues. Trimming stripped 0 bases from V and 6 bases from J, with 19 bases between. Germline V gene sequence: CDR1 SGHDT, CDR2 YYEEEE. The chain's CDR3 is CASSLEVSRTWGNEQFF. The DNA for the CDR3 is TGTGCCAGCAGCTTGGAGGTTTCGCGGACATGGGGCAATGAGCAGTTCTTC.

The chain has TRBV6-1 and TRBJ2-3, with TRBD2 identical over 11 bases. This CDR3 is built from 17 residues. The germline V gene has CDR1 MNHNS and CDR2 SASEGT. J lost 0 bases, V lost 4 bases, and 6 bases had no gene match. The CDR3 nucleotides read TGTGCCAGCAGTGTCCATCGGACTAGCGGGAGCACAGATACGCAGTATTTT. This gives the protein CASSVHRTSGSTDTQYF.

V usage is TRBV27 and J usage is TRBJ2-3, with 8 bases that match TRBD2. Germline V lookup: CDR1 MNHEY, CDR2 SMNVEV (reference sequence). After removal of 0 bases from V and 4 bases from J, the junction contained 6 bases not matched to a gene. This CDR3 is built from 16 residues. CDR3 in DNA: TGTGCCAGCAGTTTATCTAGCGGGGCCCTCCCAGATACGCAGTATTTT. It translates to CASSLSSGALPDTQYF.

The V gene is TRBV6-1, the J gene TRBJ1-5; D gene ambiguous. V dropped 10 bases and J dropped 0 bases, with 13 bases sitting between them. The germline V gene has CDR1 MNHNS and CDR2 SASEGT. This CDR3 region has 14 residues. The CDR3 reads CATKREYSNQPQHF. For the CDR3, the DNA is TGTGCCACAAAGAGGGAATATAGCAATCAGCCCCAGCATTTT.

The rearrangement joins TRBV7-2 to TRBJ2-2; 9 nucleotides align to TRBD1. Per the germline V gene, CDR1 is SGHTA and CDR2 is FQGNSA. CDR3 size: 16 residues. Trimming took 2 bases from V and 6 from J; bases not matched to a gene: 7. CDR3 bases: TGTGCCAGCAGCTTAAACAGGGGGCGCGCGGCCGGGGAGCTGTTTTTT. Amino acids: CASSLNRGRAAGELFF.

The chain joins TRBV6-5 to TRBJ2-7, with D hard to call. The CDR3 is 13 residues long. CDR1 is MNHEY, CDR2 SVGAGI, per germline. The V end was cut by 8 bases, the J end by 2 bases, with 13 bases between. This CDR3 reads CASESPGAYEQYF. Here the CDR3 DNA reads TGTGCCAGCGAATCTCCAGGAGCCTACGAGCAGTACTTC.

The V and J genes are TRBV5-1 and TRBJ2-3; TRBD1 matches 9 bases. Trimming took 2 bases from V and 0 from J; bases not matched to a gene: 7. CDR3 length: 17 residues. Germline lookup yields CDR1 SGHRS and CDR2 YFSETQ. CDR3 bases: TGCGCCAGCAGCTTCCTCGGACAGGGGACTAGCACAGATACGCAGTATTTT. Residues: CASSFLGQGTSTDTQYF.

The gene calls are TRBV5-4 and TRBJ2-6; the match to TRBD2 covers 12 bases. Germline assignment: CDR1 SGHNT and CDR2 YYREEE (reference sequence). Trimming at V came to 0 bases and at J to 2 bases, leaving 3 bases not matched to a gene. The CDR3 sequence is 18 residues long. DNA of the CDR3: TGTGCCAGCAGCTTGGGACTAGCGGGAGCTCCTGGGGCCAACGTCCTGACTTTC. Its translation: CASSLGLAGAPGANVLTF.

The chain links TRBV2 to TRBJ2-1; TRBD2 aligns across 16 bases. Germline CDR1 reads SNHLY; CDR2 reads FYNNEI. V gave up 6 bases and J gave up 6 bases; unmatched junction bases: 11. The CDR3 extends over 18 amino acids. The CDR3 loop reads CASREGLAGGPSTNEQFF. The CDR3 DNA reads TGTGCCAGCAGGGAGGGACTAGCGGGAGGGCCGTCAACCAATGAGCAGTTCTTC.

This clone was recorded once. V gene TRBV7-9 combines with J gene TRBJ2-3, with D possibly being TRBD1 or TRBD2 (6 bases each). The V end was cut by 5 bases, the J end by 3 bases, with 21 bases between. Looked up from germline, CDR1 is SEHNR and CDR2 is FQNEAQ (reference sequence). CDR3 size: 17 residues. In nucleotides, the CDR3 is TGTGCCAGCAGCCCAGAGGGGGGCAAGGGGCCGACAGATACGCAGTATTTT. It translates to CASSPEGGKGPTDTQYF.